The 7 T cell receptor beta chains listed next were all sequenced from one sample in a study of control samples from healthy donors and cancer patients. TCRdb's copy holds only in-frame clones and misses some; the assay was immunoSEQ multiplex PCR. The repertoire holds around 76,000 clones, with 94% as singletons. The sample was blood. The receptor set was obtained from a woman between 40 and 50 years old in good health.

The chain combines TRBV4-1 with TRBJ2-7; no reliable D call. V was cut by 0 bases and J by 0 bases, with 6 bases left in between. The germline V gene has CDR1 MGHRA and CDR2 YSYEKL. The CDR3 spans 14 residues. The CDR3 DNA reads TGCGCCAGCAGCCAAGATCGGGCCTCCTACGAGCAGTACTTC. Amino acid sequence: CASSQDRASYEQYF.

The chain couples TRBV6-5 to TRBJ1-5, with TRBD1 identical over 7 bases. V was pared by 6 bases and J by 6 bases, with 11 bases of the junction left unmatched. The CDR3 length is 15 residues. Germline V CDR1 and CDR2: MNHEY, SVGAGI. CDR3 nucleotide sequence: TGTGCCAGCAGCCCCGGACAGGTCGGGTCTCAGCCCCAGCATTTT. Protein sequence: CASSPGQVGSQPQHF.

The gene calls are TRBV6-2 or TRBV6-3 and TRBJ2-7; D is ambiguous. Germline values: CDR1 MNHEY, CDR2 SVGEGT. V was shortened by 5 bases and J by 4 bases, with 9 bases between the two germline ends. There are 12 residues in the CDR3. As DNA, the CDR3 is TGTGCCAGCAGTCAGACCCGGTACGAGCAGTACTTC. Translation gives CASSQTRYEQYF.

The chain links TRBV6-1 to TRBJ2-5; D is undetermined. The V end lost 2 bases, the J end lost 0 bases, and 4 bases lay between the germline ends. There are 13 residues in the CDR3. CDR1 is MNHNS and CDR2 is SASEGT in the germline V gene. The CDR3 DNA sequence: TGTGCCAGCAGTGAACCCTACCAAGAGACCCAGTACTTC. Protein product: CASSEPYQETQYF.

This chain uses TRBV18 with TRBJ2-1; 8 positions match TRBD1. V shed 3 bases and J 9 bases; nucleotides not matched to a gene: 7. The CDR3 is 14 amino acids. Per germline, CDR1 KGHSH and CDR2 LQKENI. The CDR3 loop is CASSPETGETEQFF. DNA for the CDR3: TGTGCCAGCTCACCGGAGACAGGGGAAACTGAGCAGTTCTTC.

CDR3 amino acids: CASSSYWGQETQYF. The CDR3 DNA reads as TGTGCCAGCAGTTCCTACTGGGGACAAGAGACCCAGTACTTC. The chain is built from TRBV6-5 and TRBJ2-5; D unresolved. Per the germline V gene, CDR1 is MNHEY and CDR2 is SVGAGI. V shed 4 bases and J shed 2 bases, with 11 bases lying between them. The CDR3 covers 14 residues.

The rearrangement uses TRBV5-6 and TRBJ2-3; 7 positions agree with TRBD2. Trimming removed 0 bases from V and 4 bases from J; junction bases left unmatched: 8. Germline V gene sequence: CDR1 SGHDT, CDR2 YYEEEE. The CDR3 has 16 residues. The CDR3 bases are TGTGCCAGCAGCTTGGTGCGGGAGAGGGGTTCAGATACGCAGTATTTT. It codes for CASSLVRERGSDTQYF.